The sequence of this T cell receptor (beta chain) was determined in a study of CD8+CD57+ T cells in acquired aplastic anemia (dated by TCRdb to the late 2010s). For the study in its entirety: On average, sorted CD4+ and CD8+ cells yielded about 3 ug of extracted DNA, with a range of roughly 0.18 to 27.4 ug. CD8+CD57+ expansion was defined as a frequency above the mean frequency observed in healthy subjects.

Genomic DNA served as template for TCR beta VDJ combination and CDR3 sequence profiling. An Illumina HiSeq 2000 was the platform used for TCR repertoire sequencing. In the source study's methods: TRBV/TRBJ rearrangement plots, CDR3 size and DJ length profiles, and Simpson's diversity index were used to assess repertoires. The most abundant DNA sequence in the deep sequencing data was defined as the immunodominant clone. CDR3 amino acid sequences were checked for sharing across subjects and were also compared against the VDJdb database and published repertoires. The raw public reads went through TCRdb reprocessing: fastp at Q25, MiXCR clone calling, in-frame beta chains kept. Rows with one shared CDR3 protein collapse into an entry with the most common genes and DNA. The V and J calls shown here were made by TCRdb, not taken from the authors' results. The sample table shows around 200,000 distinct CDR3 sequences, and around 45% are seen once. The ten largest clones add up to over 7.5% of the sample.

The paper as a whole reports these results and caveats: Around 27 CD8+ CDR3 sequences were shared between patients and controls but appeared highly expressed in patients and within their immunodominant clones. Between patients and healthy controls, no significant difference in CD8+ Simpson's diversity was found (P=0.060).

This clonotype occurred a few times. Its antigen is unknown. No much larger clonotype is one base removed from it; base qualities were not supplied. Expansion of CD8+CD57+ cells had been shown by flow cytometry in the patients chosen for sequencing. Every patient had severe acquired aplastic anemia, diagnosed using the International Study of Aplastic Anemia and Agranulocytosis and Camitta criteria. No patient had received any therapy when blood was sampled. TCR repertoires of sorted CD4+ and CD8+ blood T cells from severe aplastic anemia patients and healthy subjects were deep-sequenced in the study. Patients were enrolled under clinicaltrials.gov protocols 00001620, 01623167, 00001397, 00071045, 00081523 and 00961064 in the USA. Ficoll-Paque density gradient centrifugation was used to isolate peripheral blood mononuclear cells. CD4+ and CD8+ T cells were sorted by FACS or magnetic beads before DNA extraction.

Based on the germline V gene, the CDR1 and CDR2 sequences are SNHLY and FYNNEI. The junction carries 14 bases between V and J, which are trimmed by 3 bases and 2 bases respectively. From the cysteine up to the phenylalanine, the CDR3 has a length of 15 residues. The retained sequence is limited to the CDR3, 45 bases, with the frame set at the first base. This chain joins TRBV2 to TRBJ2-7, with a weak D call of TRBD2 (5 bases match). Input material: sorted CD4+, CD8+, or CD8+CD57+ T cells (not recorded which) from PBMCs. The TCR originated in a human donor with aplastic anemia. The CDR3 loop reads CASSDNAGSTYEQYF. The bases are TGTGCCAGCAGTGACAATGCGGGCTCTACCTACGAGCAGTACTTC.